One and the same sample provided the 29 T cell receptor beta chains below, sequenced in a study of cytomegalovirus exposure and HLA in healthy donors. With 60 Vbeta and 13 Jbeta primers, the PCR was carried out. The repertoire was sequenced with immunoSEQ multiplex PCR; TCRdb's copy has only in-frame clones and lacks some. The sample carries under 200,000 clones, 80% recorded once. What was sequenced was PBMCs. Receptor source: a man aged 35-49 years in good health and CMV-seronegative.

The chain couples TRBV5-1 to TRBJ1-4; 8 bases align to TRBD1. The V and J ends lost 7 bases and 3 bases, in that order; junction bases with no gene match: 8. The germline V gene encodes CDR1 SGHRS and CDR2 YFSETQ. The CDR3 consists of 15 residues. CDR3 sequence reads: CASSEQGAPNEKLFF. The CDR3, as DNA: TGCGCCAGCTCTGAGCAGGGGGCCCCTAATGAAAAACTGTTTTTT.

The CDR3 nucleotides are TGTGCCAGCAGGATGAGGGGACAGGGAGGTCAGCCCCAGCATTTT. It translates to CASRMRGQGGQPQHF. V and J are TRBV6-1 and TRBJ1-5; 9 nucleotides match TRBD1. Germline CDR1 is MNHNS and CDR2 is SASEGT. V was pared by 6 bases and J by 6 bases, with 9 bases of the junction left unmatched. This CDR3 has 15 amino acids.

V is TRBV30 and J is TRBJ2-1; TRBD1 might be the D (6 bases). V was shortened by 4 bases and J by 6 bases, with 10 bases between the two germline ends. Germline V gene data show CDR1 as GTSNPN and CDR2 as SVGIG (reference sequence). CDR3 length: 12 residues. CDR3 in amino acids: CAWKDSRNEQFF. The CDR3 nucleotides are TGTGCCTGGAAGGACAGCCGCAATGAGCAGTTCTTC.

The J gene is TRBJ1-5, the V gene TRBV29-1; D is possibly TRBD1 (6 bases). CDR3 length: 13 residues. Germline loops: CDR1 SQVTM, CDR2 ANQGSEA. The V and J ends lost 4 bases and 5 bases respectively, with 12 bases between them. The CDR3 sequence: CSVVTGRDQPQHF. The CDR3 bases are TGCAGCGTTGTCACAGGGAGGGATCAGCCCCAGCATTTT.

The V gene is TRBV9, the J gene TRBJ2-7; 11 bases are shared with TRBD2. The V gene's germline CDR1 is SGDLS and CDR2 YYNGEE. The ends lost 4 bases at V and 4 bases at J; junction bases unmatched: 10. CDR3 length: 16 amino acids. In nucleotides, the CDR3 is TGTGCCAGCAGCAGAAGCACCGGGACTAGCGGATACGAGCAGTACTTC. Encoded protein: CASSRSTGTSGYEQYF.

This chain uses TRBV11-3 with TRBJ2-2; 9 bases match TRBD1. V lost 4 bases and J lost 3; bases outside the gene matches: 3. CDR1 is SGHNT and CDR2 is YENEEA in the germline V gene. The CDR3 contains 15 residues. Here the CDR3 reads CASSSGQGHTGELFF. CDR3 bases: TGTGCCAGCAGCTCCGGACAGGGGCACACCGGGGAGCTGTTTTTT.

DNA of the CDR3: TGTGCCAGCAGCTTGGACAGGTCGCGCAATCAGCCCCAGCATTTT. Its translation: CASSLDRSRNQPQHF. The chain is built from TRBV5-6 and TRBJ1-5; D might be TRBD1 (5 bases). The CDR3 sequence is 15 residues long. CDR1 SGHDT and CDR2 YYEEEE come from the germline V gene. V was pared by 0 bases and J by 2 bases, with 9 bases between.

The chain couples TRBV19 to TRBJ1-5; TRBD1 might be the D (5 bases). This CDR3 spans 17 amino acids. Germline CDR1 reads LNHDA; CDR2 reads SQIVND (reference sequence). The ends were cut back, 3 bases at V and 4 bases at J, with 19 bases in the middle. The CDR3 is CASSMVPGPTANQPQHF. The DNA for the CDR3 is TGTGCCAGTAGTATGGTGCCAGGGCCAACGGCTAATCAGCCCCAGCATTTT.

The chain is built from TRBV5-6 and TRBJ2-3; a possible D gene is TRBD2 (7 bases). CDR1 and CDR2 (germline): SGHDT, YYEEEE. The CDR3 extends over 16 amino acids. Trimming removed 3 bases at V and 6 bases at J, with 20 bases between. This CDR3 reads CASSWNLGGASDTQYF. The CDR3 coding sequence is TGTGCCAGCAGCTGGAACCTAGGGGGGGCCTCGGATACGCAGTATTTT.

This chain uses TRBV27 with TRBJ2-5, with D possibly TRBD2 on 6 matching bases. The ends were cut back, 5 bases at V and 3 bases at J, with 10 bases in the middle. The CDR3 runs 13 residues. Germline assignment: CDR1 MNHEY and CDR2 SMNVEV (reference sequence). This CDR3 reads CASSTWEEETQYF. As DNA, the CDR3 is TGTGCCAGCAGTACGTGGGAGGAAGAGACCCAGTACTTC.

This clone appeared a single time. V usage is TRBV6-5 and J usage is TRBJ2-2; TRBD2 might be the D (7 bases). V lost 9 bases, J lost 5 bases, and 16 bases lay in between. The CDR3 has 14 amino acids. CDR1 MNHEY and CDR2 SVGAGI come from the germline V gene. CDR3 loop: CASGRGGRTGELFF. CDR3 DNA sequence: TGTGCCAGTGGGCGCGGGGGCAGAACCGGGGAGCTGTTTTTT.

V gene TRBV5-8 combines with J gene TRBJ2-5; no reliable D call. Germline CDR1 and CDR2: SGHTS and YDEGEE. CDR3 size: 15 residues. Trimming took 0 bases from V and 1 from J, leaving 10 bases between them. CDR3 sequence reads: CASSLDTGTQETQYF. The CDR3 DNA reads as TGTGCCAGCAGCTTGGATACCGGTACCCAAGAGACCCAGTACTTC.

The chain links TRBV29-1 to TRBJ2-3; a weak D match, TRBD2 (6 bases). Germline V CDR1 and CDR2: SQVTM, ANQGSEA. The CDR3 is made up of 15 amino acids. The V gene lost 7 bases and the J gene lost 0 bases, with 17 bases spanning the gap. CDR3 sequence: CSAIGAGSSTDTQYF. Written as DNA, the CDR3 is TGCAGCGCCATCGGTGCGGGATCTAGCACAGATACGCAGTATTTT.

The rearrangement uses TRBV9 and TRBJ2-2; TRBD2 aligns across 13 bases. The CDR3 consists of 15 residues. Germline CDR1 reads SGDLS; CDR2 reads YYNGEE. V lost 9 bases and J lost 4; bases outside the gene matches: 6. The CDR3 region is CATRGLAGRTGELFF. The DNA of the CDR3 is TGTGCCACCCGGGGACTAGCGGGGCGCACCGGGGAGCTGTTTTTT.

This chain links TRBV4-3 with TRBJ1-2; maybe TRBD1 (5 bases). Germline CDR1 LGHNA, CDR2 YSLEER. V was trimmed by 3 bases and J by 5 bases, leaving 13 bases between them. CDR3 length equals 14 residues. This CDR3 is CASSHESGRYGYTF. DNA for the CDR3: TGCGCCAGCAGCCACGAATCAGGGAGGTATGGCTACACCTTC.

The genes are TRBV19 and TRBJ2-7, with 9 positions matching TRBD1. Germline assignment: CDR1 LNHDA and CDR2 SQIVND (reference sequence). The CDR3 extends over 15 amino acids. V gave up 6 bases and J gave up 5 bases; unmatched junction bases: 11. The CDR3 protein is CASSKGGTGRDEQYF. The CDR3 DNA reads TGTGCCAGTAGCAAAGGTGGGACAGGGAGGGACGAGCAGTACTTC.

The chain has TRBV10-1 and TRBJ2-7, with 8 bases matching TRBD1. J lost 3 bases, V lost 0 bases, and 4 bases had no gene match. The CDR3 runs 15 residues. Germline assignment: CDR1 WNHNN and CDR2 SYGVQD (reference sequence). The DNA of the CDR3 is TGCGCCAGCAGTGAGTCGTGGACAGGGCTCTACGAGCAGTACTTC. Amino acids: CASSESWTGLYEQYF.

The chain carries TRBV13 and TRBJ1-2, with 8 positions matching TRBD1. J gave up 2 bases and V 5 bases, and 1 base lay outside the gene matches. Germline V gene lookup returns CDR1 PRHDT and CDR2 FYEKMQ (reference sequence). The CDR3 is 13 amino acids. The CDR3 loop reads CASSRTGNYGYTF. The CDR3 DNA follows: TGTGCCAGCAGCCGGACAGGGAACTATGGCTACACCTTC.

The chain combines TRBV9 with TRBJ1-2; 8 positions match TRBD1. Germline-derived CDR1 and CDR2 are SGDLS and YYNGEE. This CDR3 is 17 amino acids long. J gave up 1 base and V 0 bases, and 8 bases lay outside the gene matches. For the CDR3, the DNA is TGTGCCAGCAGCGTAGCGAGACAGGGGACACTTAACTATGGCTACACCTTC. This translates into CASSVARQGTLNYGYTF. Using reference TRBV9 and TRBJ1-2 for the parts outside the CDR3, the full variable domain is DSGVTQTPKHLITATGQRVTLRCSPRSGDLSVYWYQQSLDQGLQFLIQYYNGEERAKGNILERFSAQQFPDLHSELNLSSLELGDSALYFCASSVARQGTLNYGYTFGSGTRLTVV.

The chain has TRBV5-4 and TRBJ2-7; 8 nucleotides align to TRBD1. Germline V gene sequence: CDR1 SGHNT, CDR2 YYREEE (reference sequence). The CDR3 covers 16 residues. V was clipped by 0 bases and J by 2 bases; unmatched bases: 7. CDR3 DNA sequence: TGTGCCAGCAGCTTGGCCGGACAGGGTCCTACCTACGAGCAGTACTTC. Translating it yields CASSLAGQGPTYEQYF. Full variable domain (outside the CDR3, taken from reference TRBV5-4 and TRBJ2-7): ETGVTQSPTHLIKTRGQQVTLRCSSQSGHNTVSWYQQALGQGPQFIFQYYREEENGRGNFPPRFSGLQFPNYSSELNVNALELDDSALYLCASSLAGQGPTYEQYFGPGTRLTVT.

The J gene is TRBJ2-5, the V gene TRBV11-2; 11 bases align to TRBD2. The CDR3 spans 15 residues. V lost 4 bases and J lost 5; bases outside the gene matches: 6. The germline V gene encodes CDR1 SGHAT and CDR2 FQNNGV. The CDR3 DNA sequence: TGTGCCAGCAGCTCCTCTAGCGGGGGGTGGGAGACCCAGTACTTC. Translated: CASSSSSGGWETQYF.

The CDR3 region has the DNA TGTGCCAGCAGGACTGGACAGACCTTTGGGTATGGCTACACCTTC. Translating it yields CASRTGQTFGYGYTF. The chain is built from TRBV6-5 and TRBJ1-2; tentative D call: TRBD1 (6 bases). Germline V gives CDR1 MNHEY, CDR2 SVGAGI. The CDR3 length is 15 residues. Trimming left V 6 bases short and J 5 bases short, with 19 bases between.

CDR3: CASIPAGSNTEAFF. Here the CDR3 DNA reads TGTGCCAGCATTCCCGCCGGGAGTAACACTGAAGCTTTCTTT. The V and J genes are TRBV6-5 and TRBJ1-1; D is uncertain. Trimming removed 7 bases at V and 2 bases at J, with 14 bases between. Per the germline V gene, CDR1 is MNHEY and CDR2 is SVGAGI. The length of the CDR3 is 14 residues.

The chain joins TRBV30 to TRBJ1-1; no definite D call. This CDR3 contains 13 residues. V dropped 2 bases and J dropped 12 bases, with 19 bases sitting between them. Per the germline V gene, CDR1 is GTSNPN and CDR2 is SVGIG (reference sequence). The CDR3 is CAWSHLGGGITFF. The CDR3 nucleotides are TGTGCCTGGAGTCACCTAGGAGGAGGGATTACTTTCTTT.

The chain couples TRBV19 to TRBJ2-1, with 7 bases that match TRBD2. CDR3 length: 14 residues. V lost 5 bases, J lost 8 bases, and 9 bases stayed unmatched. Germline values: CDR1 LNHDA, CDR2 SQIVND (reference sequence). The CDR3 here is CASSEGLLLYEQFF. CDR3 DNA sequence: TGTGCCAGTAGTGAGGGACTACTGTTGTATGAGCAGTTCTTC. The complete variable domain, with remaining parts taken from reference TRBV19 and TRBJ2-1, reads DGGITQSPKYLFRKEGQNVTLSCEQNLNHDAMYWYRQDPGQGLRLIYYSQIVNDFQKGDIAEGYSVSREKKESFPLTVTSAQKNPTAFYLCASSEGLLLYEQFFGPGTRLTVL.

The rearrangement links TRBV5-1 to TRBJ2-7; a weak D match, TRBD1 (5 bases). Germline V gene sequence: CDR1 SGHRS, CDR2 YFSETQ. The CDR3 totals 14 residues. V lost 7 bases and J lost 5, with 19 bases in between. The CDR3 region is CASRPARAFDEQYF. As DNA, the CDR3 is TGCGCCAGCCGCCCAGCCAGGGCTTTCGACGAGCAGTACTTC.

The CDR3 DNA follows: TGTGCCAGCAGCCGACAGGGGGAGAGGCAGCCCCAGCATTTT. Residues: CASSRQGERQPQHF. The chain joins TRBV27 to TRBJ1-5, with 9 bases identical to TRBD1. Trimming cost V 6 bases and J 7 bases; bases outside gene matches: 7. The CDR3 is 14 amino acids. Germline-derived CDR1 and CDR2 are MNHEY and SMNVEV (reference sequence).

The chain uses TRBV29-1 and TRBJ2-7; 10 bases are a match to TRBD1. The CDR3 has 13 residues. V lost 1 base and J lost 7; bases outside the gene matches: 4. Germline lookup yields CDR1 SQVTM and CDR2 ANQGSEA. The CDR3 is CSVEVTGGHEQYF. In DNA form, the CDR3 reads TGCAGCGTTGAAGTGACAGGGGGCCATGAGCAGTACTTC.

The V call is TRBV6-5, the J call TRBJ2-7; 8 bases are shared with TRBD1. After removal of 7 bases from V and 1 base from J, the junction contained 6 bases not matched to a gene. The CDR3 is 14 residues long. The V gene's germline CDR1 is MNHEY and CDR2 SVGAGI. The CDR3 protein is CASTSTGGSYEQYF. CDR3 in DNA: TGTGCCAGCACGTCTACAGGGGGGTCCTACGAGCAGTACTTC.